A single TCR beta chain is shown here with its context. The data are from a study of T cell changes during pregnancy in multiple sclerosis. Method: immunoSEQ multiplex PCR; TCRdb's copy keeps in-frame clones and lacks some. Seen here are about 49,000 clones, around 87% observed once, and the top ten hold approximately 4.9%. The trim removed 3 bases at V and 7 bases at J, leaving 8 bases unmatched. Germline CDR1 is MDHEN and CDR2 is SYDVKM. The CDR3 sequence is 15 residues long. This receptor was identified in a female donor in good health, enrolled as a control in a pregnancy study. V and J are TRBV28 and TRBJ2-1; 8 positions match TRBD2. Material: peripheral blood, obtained after pregnancy. Here the CDR3 reads CASSFTSGSKNEQFF. The CDR3 coding sequence is TGTGCCAGCAGTTTTACCAGCGGGAGTAAGAATGAGCAGTTCTTC.